What follows describes a single T cell receptor (beta chain). Its specific antigen is unknown. No base-level quality is on record; no much larger clone is a single base apart. Relative to germline, V is 3 bases shorter and J is 8 bases shorter, with 10 bases between their ends. As encoded in the germline V gene, CDR1 is SGHDN while CDR2 is FVKESK. From its cysteine to its phenylalanine, the CDR3 spans 12 amino acids. The only DNA kept is the CDR3, 36 bases in frame from the first base. Genomic DNA was isolated from the sorted cells so that the TCRbeta CDR3 region could be sequenced. The immunoSEQ Assay was used to sequence the TCRbeta CDR3 regions. TCRdb took over this immuneACCESS table, retaining in-frame rearrangements with V and J assigned. Such tables are incomplete; in checked studies, under half of the missing clones stem from an unresolved V gene, and the remainder is unexplained. In all, the sample holds roughly 60,000 clones, and approximately 92% of those were seen once. In total, the top ten clones hold over 11% of the sample.

The trial excluded patients who had a history of autoimmune disease or who were on systemic immunosuppression. Peripheral blood for TCR sequencing was collected from all dose cohorts at baseline, on cycle 4 day 1, and on cycle 7 day 1. The samples were taken from a phase I, first-in-human, multicenter, open-label dose-escalation trial of ivuxolimab. The trial enrolled adults with locally advanced or metastatic head and neck squamous cell, hepatocellular, melanoma or renal cell carcinoma. CD4+ and CD8+ T cells were sorted separately from peripheral blood before TCR sequencing. These data belong to a study of OX40 agonist ivuxolimab in advanced cancers. Background for the entire study: Ivuxolimab was an agonistic, fully human IgG2 monoclonal antibody directed against OX40 (CD134), a costimulatory receptor. Intravenous ivuxolimab was administered to patients every 2 weeks at six dose levels: 0.01, 0.1, 0.3, 1.5, 3 and 10 mg/kg. Prior anti-PD-1, anti-PD-L1 or anti-CTLA-4 therapy was permitted, and checkpoint inhibitors had been received by roughly 42% of dose-escalation patients. The paper reports the monotherapy dose-escalation portion (N of about 50 patients) of the phase I ivuxolimab trial. Among the 52 dose-escalation patients, around 19 had hepatocellular carcinoma, around 15 melanoma, 9 renal cell carcinoma and 9 head and neck cancer. The point of sequencing TCRbeta in the periphery was to test whether ivuxolimab changed TCR sequence diversity and drove clonal T-cell expansion. The dose-escalation cohort was over 70% male with a mean age of 60 years, ranging from roughly 20 to 80. Partial responses occurred in three dose-escalation patients, of whom one had hepatocellular carcinoma and two had cutaneous melanoma. Points the paper makes about the study in general: Low levels of normalized T-cell clonal expansion were also shown by some nonresponding patients. The antigen specificity of the clonally expanded peripheral T cells was not determined. In the 0.1-3.0 mg/kg groups, partial responders were among the patients with the lowest normalized peripheral clonal expansion, particularly in CD8+ T cells. After ivuxolimab, more expanded clones were found on average in CD8+ T cells than in CD4+ T cells. Clonal expansion of both CD4+ and CD8+ blood T cells was observed from baseline to week 6 at doses 0.1 to 3.0 mg/kg.

This receptor was obtained from an adult with an advanced solid tumor such as melanoma, head and neck, liver or kidney cancer. The chain is made from TRBV14 and TRBJ1-2, with the D gene not clear enough to name. Sequenced here: CD4+ or CD8+ T cells sorted from blood, sampled in a trial of the OX40 agonist ivuxolimab. The DNA sequence is as follows: TGTGCCAGCAGCCAGGGTTTATACGGCTACACCTTC. Protein translation: CASSQGLYGYTF. Outside the CDR3, residues come from the reference TRBV14 and TRBJ1-2 proteins, so the full variable domain is: EAGVTQFPSHSVIEKGQTVTLRCDPISGHDNLYWYRRVMGKEIKFLLHFVKESKQDESGMPNNRFLAERTGGTYSTLKVQPAELEDSGVYFCASSQGLYGYTFGSGTRLTVV.